The 23 T cell receptor beta chains reported below all come from one sample, sequenced in a study of cytomegalovirus exposure and HLA in healthy donors. Primers included in the PCR were 60 Vbeta and 13 Jbeta primers. Profiling relied on immunoSEQ multiplex PCR, and the TCRdb table lists in-frame clones only, not all of them. This sample has 100,000 to 150,000 clones, with 74% found just once. The sequencing input was PBMCs. The receptor set was obtained from a woman between 45 and 65 years old in good health and CMV-seropositive.

Concerning this clone: One junction end disagrees with the germline gene, perhaps due to a read error. The chain uses TRBV7-9 and TRBJ2-6; weak D call: TRBD2 (5 bases). The CDR3 has 18 amino acids. Germline CDR1 is SEHNR and CDR2 is FQNEAQ (reference sequence). The CDR3 loop reads CSSSYFPGVSSGANVLTF. The CDR3, as DNA: TGTTCCAGCAGCTACTTCCCCGGGGTCTCCTCTGGGGCCAACGTCCTGACTTTC.

The rearrangement joins TRBV19 to TRBJ1-3; D unresolved. Germline V lookup: CDR1 LNHDA, CDR2 SQIVND (reference sequence). This CDR3 region has 12 residues. V shed 6 bases and J shed 3 bases, with 6 bases lying between them. The CDR3 sequence: CASRTGGNTIYF. The CDR3 nucleotides are TGTGCCAGTAGGACTGGTGGAAACACCATATATTTT.

The chain has TRBV30 and TRBJ1-6; unclear D gene. This CDR3 has 12 residues. Germline CDR1 and CDR2: GTSNPN and SVGIG (reference sequence). The CDR3 is CGRSSYNSPLHF. CDR3 sequence (DNA): TGTGGACGGAGCTCCTATAATTCACCCCTCCACTTT.

The chain joins TRBV15 to TRBJ2-7; the match to TRBD1 covers 7 bases. There are 14 residues in the CDR3. Germline lookup yields CDR1 LNHNV and CDR2 YYDKDF (reference sequence). J was trimmed by 1 base and V by 8 bases; bases with no gene match: 8. CDR3 residues: CATRPDRASYEQYF. In DNA, the CDR3 is TGTGCCACCCGCCCTGACAGGGCTTCCTACGAGCAGTACTTC.

A single count supports this clone. J is TRBJ2-3 and V is TRBV5-4; tentative D call: TRBD1 (5 bases). The CDR3 totals 13 residues. V was trimmed by 4 bases and J by 3 bases, leaving 9 bases between them. In germline, CDR1 is SGHNT, CDR2 YYREEE (reference sequence). CDR3 sequence: CASSPPGTDTQYF. CDR3 DNA: TGTGCCAGCAGCCCCCCAGGGACAGATACGCAGTATTTT.

This clone was counted only a few times. The chain uses TRBV7-9 and TRBJ2-5, with TRBD1 matching 12 bases. Germline loops: CDR1 SEHNR, CDR2 FQNEAQ (reference sequence). The CDR3 runs to 15 residues. Losses at the gene ends were 1 base for V and 4 bases for J; bases not matched to a gene: 1. This chain's CDR3 is CASSLGDRGRETQYF. In DNA form, the CDR3 reads TGTGCCAGCAGCTTAGGGGACAGGGGGCGAGAGACCCAGTACTTC.

The chain is built from TRBV6-5 and TRBJ1-1; D ambiguous. CDR1 and CDR2 (germline): MNHEY, SVGAGI. V lost 7 bases, J lost 1 base, and 10 bases lay in between. There are 13 residues in the CDR3. The CDR3 is CASTGVRNTEAFF. CDR3 DNA: TGTGCCAGCACTGGTGTCAGGAACACTGAAGCTTTCTTT.

This clone showed up just a few times. The rearrangement links TRBV6-5 to TRBJ1-4; the D gene is possibly TRBD1 (6 bases). Trimming left V 7 bases short and J 6 bases short, with 12 bases between. The CDR3 loop spans 13 amino acids. The germline gives CDR1 MNHEY, CDR2 SVGAGI. CDR3 sequence (DNA): TGTGCCAGCAAACAGGGTCTGCATGAAAAACTGTTTTTT. The encoded protein is CASKQGLHEKLFF.

V is TRBV5-4 and J is TRBJ2-2, with TRBD1 as a possible D gene (6 bases). CDR1 is SGHNT, CDR2 YYREEE, per germline (reference sequence). This CDR3 comprises 15 residues. The V and J ends lost 3 bases and 0 bases respectively, with 9 bases between them. The CDR3: CASSSTGSNTGELFF. The DNA of the CDR3 is TGTGCCAGCAGCTCGACAGGATCGAACACCGGGGAGCTGTTTTTT.

V and J are TRBV5-6 and TRBJ1-3; D remains unclear. The CDR3 loop spans 15 amino acids. The ends were cut back, 5 bases at V and 3 bases at J, with 15 bases in the middle. Germline V lookup: CDR1 SGHDT, CDR2 YYEEEE. DNA for the CDR3: TGTGCCAGCAGAGGAAGGACGGAGGATGGAAACACCATATATTTT. Amino acid sequence: CASRGRTEDGNTIYF.

The chain has TRBV4-3 and TRBJ1-2; no clear D. CDR1 and CDR2 from the germline V gene are LGHNA and YSLEER. This CDR3 is 15 amino acids long. The V end lost 0 bases, the J end lost 5 bases, and 13 bases lay between the germline ends. CDR3 bases: TGCGCCAGCAGCCAAGATCGTTTCACTAGGTATGGCTACACCTTC. This codes for CASSQDRFTRYGYTF.

The chain is built from TRBV2 and TRBJ1-5; no definite D call. The CDR3 has 13 amino acids. The germline V gene encodes CDR1 SNHLY and CDR2 FYNNEI. V lost 6 bases to trimming and J lost 4 bases, with 10 bases between them. CDR3: CASSFTENQPQHF. The CDR3 bases are TGTGCCAGCAGCTTTACAGAAAATCAGCCCCAGCATTTT.

V and J are TRBV7-2 and TRBJ2-7; 11 bases fit TRBD1. Looked up from germline, CDR1 is SGHTA and CDR2 is FQGNSA. V dropped 4 bases and J dropped 3; count of bases not matched to a gene: 5. The CDR3 extends over 15 amino acids. CDR3 residues: CASSYGQGARYEQYF. As DNA, the CDR3 is TGTGCCAGCAGCTACGGACAGGGGGCTCGCTACGAGCAGTACTTC.

The chain is built from TRBV5-4 and TRBJ1-6, with TRBD1 identical over 11 bases. Germline V CDR1 and CDR2: SGHNT, YYREEE (reference sequence). V shed 3 bases, J shed 10 bases, and the junction held 12 bases outside the gene matches. The CDR3 has 17 residues. The CDR3 is CASSSGGGTGGFSPLHF. CDR3 DNA sequence: TGTGCCAGCAGCTCCGGCGGAGGGACAGGGGGATTCTCACCCCTCCACTTT.

The chain links TRBV11-3 to TRBJ2-6; 7 nucleotides line up with TRBD1. CDR1 SGHNT and CDR2 YENEEA come from the germline V gene. Unmatched junction bases numbered 10, after V lost 5 bases and J lost 0 bases. The CDR3 loop spans 18 amino acids. CDR3 coding DNA: TGTGCCAGCAGCACCCACAGGGGCGCCAGCTCTGGGGCCAACGTCCTGACTTTC. Its translation: CASSTHRGASSGANVLTF.

This chain's CDR3 is CASSYSLQGSDSPLHF. In DNA, the CDR3 is TGTGCCAGCAGTTACTCCCTCCAGGGGTCGGATTCACCCCTCCACTTT. V usage is TRBV6-6 and J usage is TRBJ1-6; D might be TRBD1 (6 bases). Trimming took off 0 bases at V and 8 bases at J, with 14 bases between the two ends. CDR1 is MNHNY and CDR2 is SVGAGI in the germline V gene (reference sequence). The CDR3 extends over 16 amino acids.

This clone turned up a few times. The genes are TRBV5-1 and TRBJ1-2; 8 bases agree with TRBD1. In germline, CDR1 is SGHRS, CDR2 YFSETQ. The CDR3 has 15 residues. Unmatched junction bases numbered 6, after V lost 2 bases and J lost 3 bases. CDR3 coding DNA: TGCGCCAGCAGCTTACCAGGGGGCCGTGACTATGGCTACACCTTC. It is translated as CASSLPGGRDYGYTF. The full variable domain, in which reference TRBV5-1 and TRBJ1-2 provide the parts outside the CDR3, is KAGVTQTPRYLIKTRGQQVTLSCSPISGHRSVSWYQQTPGQGLQFLFEYFSETQRNKGNFPGRFSGRQFSNSRSEMNVSTLELGDSALYLCASSLPGGRDYGYTFGSGTRLTVV.

The chain joins TRBV6-5 to TRBJ1-5; 7 bases align to TRBD1. V trimming: 6 bases; J trimming: 4 bases; junction bases outside the gene matches: 9. Germline CDR1 and CDR2: MNHEY and SVGAGI. The CDR3 totals 15 residues. The CDR3 DNA follows: TGTGCCAGCAGAGAACAACAGGGGTCAAATCAGCCCCAGCATTTT. Encoded protein: CASREQQGSNQPQHF.

The J gene is TRBJ1-3, the V gene TRBV30; D is perhaps TRBD1 (5 bases). Germline-derived CDR1 and CDR2 are GTSNPN and SVGIG (reference sequence). The CDR3 has 13 residues. Trimming pared 3 bases from V and 2 bases from J, leaving 8 bases between. The CDR3 sequence is CAWSGGAGNTIYF. The CDR3 region has the DNA TGTGCCTGGAGCGGAGGGGCTGGAAACACCATATATTTT.

The J gene is TRBJ1-2, the V gene TRBV18, with 9 positions matching TRBD1. This CDR3 has 15 residues. Germline CDR1 is KGHSH and CDR2 is LQKENI. V gave up 3 bases and J gave up 3 bases; unmatched junction bases: 5. CDR3 residues: CASSPGTGKDYGYTF. As DNA, the CDR3 is TGTGCCAGCTCACCCGGGACAGGGAAAGACTATGGCTACACCTTC. The full variable domain, with the rest looked up from reference TRBV18 and TRBJ1-2, is NAGVMQNPRHLVRRRGQEARLRCSPMKGHSHVYWYRQLPEEGLKFMVYLQKENIIDESGMPKERFSAEFPKEGPSILRIQQVVRGDSAAYFCASSPGTGKDYGYTFGSGTRLTVV.

As DNA, the CDR3 is TGCGCCAGCAGCGGGGGGGTTTCGGGCACAGATACGCAGTATTTT. Translating gives CASSGGVSGTDTQYF. The chain joins TRBV5-1 to TRBJ2-3; 7 positions match TRBD2. The CDR3 is made up of 15 amino acids. Germline V lookup: CDR1 SGHRS, CDR2 YFSETQ. V dropped 4 bases and J dropped 1; count of bases not matched to a gene: 6. Full variable domain (remainder filled in from reference TRBV5-1 and TRBJ2-3): KAGVTQTPRYLIKTRGQQVTLSCSPISGHRSVSWYQQTPGQGLQFLFEYFSETQRNKGNFPGRFSGRQFSNSRSEMNVSTLELGDSALYLCASSGGVSGTDTQYFGPGTRLTVL.

This chain uses TRBV30 with TRBJ2-5, with TRBD2 matching over 11 bases. CDR1 GTSNPN and CDR2 SVGIG come from the germline V gene (reference sequence). There are 15 residues in the CDR3. Trimming removed 1 base from V and 3 bases from J; junction bases left unmatched: 4. The CDR3 reads CAWSDELAGEETQYF. CDR3 nucleotide sequence: TGTGCCTGGAGTGACGAACTAGCGGGGGAAGAGACCCAGTACTTC.

This chain connects TRBV2 to TRBJ1-5; tentative D call: TRBD1 (6 bases). CDR1 is SNHLY and CDR2 is FYNNEI in the germline V gene. With 5 bases removed from V and 6 bases from J, the gap between germline ends came to 8 bases. This CDR3 is built from 12 residues. The CDR3 loop is CASSTGTQPQHF. Written as DNA, the CDR3 is TGTGCCAGCAGTACAGGGACTCAGCCCCAGCATTTT.